The 5 T cell receptor beta chains given below trace back to one sample, sequenced in a study of T cell responses to AZD1222 COVID-19 vaccine. Some clones are missing from TCRdb's copy, which holds only in-frame ones; the method was immunoSEQ multiplex PCR. Among around 130,000 clones listed, just over 85% were seen once. This specimen consisted of peripheral blood, obtained on day 0 of AZD1222 vaccination. The receptors originated from an adult in good health.

The V gene is TRBV2, the J gene TRBJ2-4; 8 nucleotides line up with TRBD2. Trimming cost V 10 bases and J 10 bases; bases outside gene matches: 15. This CDR3 is built from 14 residues. The germline V gene has CDR1 SNHLY and CDR2 FYNNEI. The DNA for the CDR3 is TGTGCCACCACCGCGGCGGGGGGAACCCGGATTCAGTACTTC. Its translation: CATTAAGGTRIQYF.

The CDR3 reads CASSRGLANDEQYF. The DNA for the CDR3 is TGTGCCAGCAGCCGGGGACTAGCGAACGACGAGCAGTACTTC. The chain uses TRBV11-2 and TRBJ2-7; 10 nucleotides align to TRBD2. J was trimmed by 5 bases and V by 5 bases; bases with no gene match: 6. Germline loops: CDR1 SGHAT, CDR2 FQNNGV. This CDR3 is built from 14 residues.

The chain is built from TRBV5-1 and TRBJ1-1, with D uncertain. This CDR3 comprises 14 residues. The V gene's germline CDR1 is SGHRS and CDR2 YFSETQ. The ends were cut back, 0 bases at V and 0 bases at J, with 6 bases in the middle. CDR3 sequence reads: CASSLDPVNTEAFF. CDR3 in DNA: TGCGCCAGCAGCTTGGATCCGGTGAACACTGAAGCTTTCTTT.

This chain uses TRBV3-1 (or the pseudogene TRBV3-2) with TRBJ1-4; D possibly corresponds to TRBD1 (5 bases). The CDR3 length is 15 residues. Per germline, CDR1 LGHDT and CDR2 YNNKEL (reference sequence). The V and J ends lost 1 base and 3 bases respectively, with 9 bases between them. The CDR3 DNA reads as TGTGCCAGCAGCCAAGGACAGAACGCTAATGAAAAACTGTTTTTT. Translating gives CASSQGQNANEKLFF.

J is TRBJ1-6 and V is TRBV30, with 9 bases that match TRBD1. CDR3 length equals 16 residues. V shed 3 bases and J 7 bases; nucleotides not matched to a gene: 10. CDR1 and CDR2 from the germline V gene are GTSNPN and SVGIG (reference sequence). Here the CDR3 DNA reads TGTGCCTGGAGCCGAGCACAGGGGGCGAGGAATTCACCCCTCCACTTT. It is translated as CAWSRAQGARNSPLHF.